The next 13 T cell receptor beta chains were all read from a single sample in a study of radiotherapy plus CTLA-4 blockade in lung cancer. The data were produced by immunoSEQ multiplex PCR, yet TCRdb's version contains in-frame clones alone and is incomplete. The sample includes more than 95,000 clones, roughly 74% of them seen just once. The source material was peripheral blood, sampled from a patient treated with radiotherapy plus ipilimumab. The source of these receptors is a human donor with non-small cell lung cancer who had a partial response to radiotherapy plus ipilimumab.

This clone showed up just a few times. This chain joins TRBV28 and TRBJ1-2; D unclear. The germline V gene encodes CDR1 MDHEN and CDR2 SYDVKM. V lost 6 bases to trimming and J lost 4 bases, with 15 bases between them. The CDR3 length is 14 residues. CDR3 sequence: CASSPPGDIYGYTF. The CDR3 nucleotides are TGTGCCAGCAGCCCGCCCGGGGATATCTATGGCTACACCTTC.

The chain carries TRBV18 and TRBJ1-5, with TRBD1 as a possible D gene (6 bases). The germline gives CDR1 KGHSH, CDR2 LQKENI. The V gene lost 4 bases and the J gene lost 2 bases, with 15 bases spanning the gap. The CDR3 spans 16 residues. The CDR3 DNA reads TGTGCCAGCTCACACGCAGGGGTGGGAGGCAATCAGCCCCAGCATTTT. It codes for CASSHAGVGGNQPQHF.

The chain carries TRBV7-9 and TRBJ1-1; TRBD1 is a possible D gene (5 bases). V was shortened by 9 bases and J by 0 bases, with 14 bases between the two germline ends. The CDR3 loop spans 14 amino acids. Germline V CDR1 and CDR2: SEHNR, FQNEAQ (reference sequence). CDR3: CARDLGQLNTEAFF. Written as DNA, the CDR3 is TGTGCCAGGGACCTCGGACAATTGAACACTGAAGCTTTCTTT.

V and J are TRBV11-3 and TRBJ2-2; D call uncertain. The length of the CDR3 is 14 residues. The germline V gene has CDR1 SGHNT and CDR2 YENEEA. V was trimmed by 3 bases and J by 6 bases, leaving 11 bases between them. In DNA, the CDR3 is TGTGCCAGCAGCTTGGCACCACCACCCGGGGAGCTGTTTTTT. Amino acids: CASSLAPPPGELFF.

The genes are TRBV5-1 and TRBJ1-1; 8 nucleotides match TRBD1. Germline loops: CDR1 SGHRS, CDR2 YFSETQ. The CDR3 runs to 15 residues. Germline trimming cut 3 bases from V and 1 base from J; bases unmatched to any gene: 5. The CDR3 is CASSSGTGANTEAFF. DNA for the CDR3: TGCGCCAGCAGCTCCGGGACAGGAGCGAACACTGAAGCTTTCTTT.

This clone occurred once. This chain uses TRBV9 with TRBJ2-3; the D gene is possibly TRBD1 (6 bases). CDR1 and CDR2 (germline): SGDLS, YYNGEE. Deletions cut 2 bases from V and 0 bases from J, with 13 bases between. This CDR3 spans 16 amino acids. CDR3 sequence: CASSVLQGRSTDTQYF. The CDR3 DNA reads as TGTGCCAGCAGCGTCCTACAGGGACGGAGCACAGATACGCAGTATTTT.

V and J are TRBV28 and TRBJ2-5, with D tentatively TRBD2 (6 bases). The germline gives CDR1 MDHEN, CDR2 SYDVKM. Trimming removed 5 bases at V and 4 bases at J, with 14 bases between. The length of the CDR3 is 14 residues. The CDR3 DNA sequence: TGTGCCAGCAGTCCGGGCGGGGCCGGAGAGACCCAGTACTTC. As protein: CASSPGGAGETQYF.

The chain couples TRBV10-3 to TRBJ2-7, with D unclear. Germline CDR1 and CDR2: ENHRY and SYGVKD. This CDR3 is built from 13 residues. Trimming stripped 0 bases from V and 10 bases from J, with 13 bases between. The CDR3 protein is CAISESRNRRQYV. In DNA, the CDR3 is TGTGCCATCAGTGAGTCCCGGAACCGGCGACAGTACGTC.

With respect to this clone: The junction does not match germline at one end; this may be a read error. The genes are TRBV19 and TRBJ2-7; TRBD2 matches 10 bases. Germline CDR1 is LNHDA and CDR2 is SQIVND (reference sequence). The CDR3 length is 13 residues. Here the CDR3 DNA reads TGTGCCAGTTCCCAGCGGGAGGGATACGAGCAGCACTTC. Amino acids: CASSQREGYEQHF. Looking up the rest from reference TRBV19 and TRBJ2-7 gives the full variable domain: DGGITQSPKYLFRKEGQNVTLSCEQNLNHDAMYWYRQDPGQGLRLIYYSQIVNDFQKGDIAEGYSVSREKKESFPLTVTSAQKNPTAFYLCASSQREGYEQHFGPGTRLTVT.

This clone was seen a few times. V and J are TRBV18 and TRBJ1-4; 7 bases agree with TRBD1. The CDR3 runs to 16 residues. Unmatched junction bases numbered 7, after V lost 2 bases and J lost 4 bases. Germline CDR1 is KGHSH and CDR2 is LQKENI. CDR3: CASSPVSGQSNEKLFF. For the CDR3, the DNA is TGTGCCAGCTCACCAGTGTCGGGACAGAGTAATGAAAAACTGTTTTTT. The full variable domain, its missing parts supplied by reference TRBV18 and TRBJ1-4, is NAGVMQNPRHLVRRRGQEARLRCSPMKGHSHVYWYRQLPEEGLKFMVYLQKENIIDESGMPKERFSAEFPKEGPSILRIQQVVRGDSAAYFCASSPVSGQSNEKLFFGSGTQLSVL.

The V gene is TRBV7-8, the J gene TRBJ1-2; D uncertain. Trimming left V 5 bases short and J 2 bases short, with 15 bases between. Germline CDR1 is SGHVS and CDR2 is FQNEAQ. This CDR3 is built from 15 residues. Here the CDR3 DNA reads TGTGCCAGCAGCCCCCTCAGGCGCTTCAACTATGGCTACACCTTC. Its translation is CASSPLRRFNYGYTF.

V is TRBV28 and J is TRBJ1-2; no definite D call. V was shortened by 7 bases and J by 2 bases, with 8 bases between the two germline ends. The CDR3 spans 12 residues. The germline V gene has CDR1 MDHEN and CDR2 SYDVKM. This CDR3 reads CASNRGNYGYTF. The CDR3 DNA reads TGTGCCAGCAATCGGGGAAACTATGGCTACACCTTC.

The table lists this clone with a few counts. The V and J genes are TRBV2 and TRBJ1-6; D unresolved. Per germline, CDR1 SNHLY and CDR2 FYNNEI. The V end lost 6 bases, the J end lost 6 bases, and 21 bases lay between the germline ends. This CDR3 has 17 residues. The DNA for the CDR3 is TGTGCCAGCAGATTAACCTGGCGGTCTACCAGTAATTCACCCCTCCACTTT. Encoded protein: CASRLTWRSTSNSPLHF.